This passage covers 5 T cell receptor beta chains from one sample sequenced in a study of blood T cell repertoires in COVID-19. TCRdb keeps only in-frame clones here, not all; method: immunoSEQ multiplex PCR. The sample carries some 200,000 clones, roughly 80% recorded once. The material sequenced was PBMCs or T cells enriched from blood (not recorded which). The receptor source for this set is a middle-aged man who had recovered from COVID-19.

The chain employs TRBV18 and TRBJ1-1; possibly TRBD1 for D (5 bases). Per the germline V gene, CDR1 is KGHSH and CDR2 is LQKENI. V shed 6 bases and J shed 0 bases, with 14 bases lying between them. This CDR3 contains 15 residues. The CDR3 is CASSPSAGLNTEAFF. CDR3 bases: TGTGCCAGCTCCCCCTCGGCGGGGCTGAACACTGAAGCTTTCTTT.

This clone was observed a single time. V gene TRBV7-2 combines with J gene TRBJ2-7; tentatively, D is TRBD1 (5 bases). CDR1 is SGHTA and CDR2 is FQGNSA in the germline V gene. Between the trimmed V and J ends, which lost 3 bases and 1 base, there was a span of 10 bases. The CDR3 extends over 14 amino acids. This CDR3 reads CASSFNRNSYEQYV. The CDR3 bases are TGTGCCAGCAGCTTTAACAGGAATTCCTACGAGCAGTACGTC.

This clone was picked up one time. The chain carries TRBV11-2 and TRBJ2-7; 8 bases are shared with TRBD1. The CDR3 contains 15 residues. Trimming at V came to 4 bases and at J to 2 bases, leaving 7 bases not matched to a gene. Germline CDR1 and CDR2: SGHAT and FQNNGV. CDR3 region: CASSYRGTTTYEQYF. The CDR3, as DNA: TGTGCCAGCAGCTACAGGGGGACAACCACCTACGAGCAGTACTTC.

V gene TRBV4-1 combines with J gene TRBJ2-3; 14 nucleotides match TRBD2. The junction had 4 bases not matched to a gene; V was cut back by 4 bases and J by 4 bases. Germline values: CDR1 MGHRA, CDR2 YSYEKL. The CDR3 contains 16 residues. CDR3 sequence: CASSRRLAGGADTQYF. In DNA form, the CDR3 reads TGCGCCAGCAGCCGCCGACTAGCGGGGGGGGCAGATACGCAGTATTTT.

This chain links TRBV7-2 with TRBJ1-4, with D unresolved. Trimming removed 2 bases at V and 7 bases at J, with 8 bases between. Germline CDR1 and CDR2: SGHTA and FQGNSA. The CDR3 totals 13 residues. The CDR3 is CASSLRRGEKLFF. In DNA, the CDR3 is TGTGCCAGCAGCTTAAGACGGGGTGAAAAACTGTTTTTT.